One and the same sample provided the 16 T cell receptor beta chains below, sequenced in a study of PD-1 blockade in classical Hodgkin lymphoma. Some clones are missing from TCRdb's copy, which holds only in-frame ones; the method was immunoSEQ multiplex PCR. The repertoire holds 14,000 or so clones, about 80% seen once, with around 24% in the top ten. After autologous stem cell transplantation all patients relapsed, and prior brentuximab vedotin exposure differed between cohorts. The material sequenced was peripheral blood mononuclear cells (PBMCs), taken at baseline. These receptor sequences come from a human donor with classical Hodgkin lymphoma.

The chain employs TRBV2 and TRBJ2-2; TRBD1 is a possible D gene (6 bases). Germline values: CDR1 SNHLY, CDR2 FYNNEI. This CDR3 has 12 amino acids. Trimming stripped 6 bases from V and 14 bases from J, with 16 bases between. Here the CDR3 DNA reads TGTGCCAGCAGAGCGGACAGTGTAGTACTGTTTTTT. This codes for CASRADSVVLFF.

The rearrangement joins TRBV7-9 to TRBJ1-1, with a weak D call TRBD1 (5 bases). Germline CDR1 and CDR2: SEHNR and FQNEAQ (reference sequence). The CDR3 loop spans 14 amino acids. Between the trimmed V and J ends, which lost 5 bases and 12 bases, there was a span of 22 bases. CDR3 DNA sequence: TGTGCCAGCAGCCGAGCAGGGCGGGAACTTGGAACTTTCTTT. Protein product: CASSRAGRELGTFF.

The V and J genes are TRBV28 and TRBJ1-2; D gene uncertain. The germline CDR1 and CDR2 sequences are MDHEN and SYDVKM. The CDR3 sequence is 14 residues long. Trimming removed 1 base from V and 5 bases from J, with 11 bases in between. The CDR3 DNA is TGTGCCAGCAGTTTATCCACCCAAGGGTATGGCTACACCTTC. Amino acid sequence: CASSLSTQGYGYTF.

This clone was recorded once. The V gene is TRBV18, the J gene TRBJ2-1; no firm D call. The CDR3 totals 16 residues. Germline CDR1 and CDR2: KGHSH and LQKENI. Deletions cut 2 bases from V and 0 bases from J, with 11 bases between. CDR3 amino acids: CASSPALPSSYNEQFF. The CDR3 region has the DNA TGTGCCAGCTCACCAGCACTACCCTCCTCCTACAATGAGCAGTTCTTC. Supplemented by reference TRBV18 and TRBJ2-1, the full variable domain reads NAGVMQNPRHLVRRRGQEARLRCSPMKGHSHVYWYRQLPEEGLKFMVYLQKENIIDESGMPKERFSAEFPKEGPSILRIQQVVRGDSAAYFCASSPALPSSYNEQFFGPGTRLTVL.

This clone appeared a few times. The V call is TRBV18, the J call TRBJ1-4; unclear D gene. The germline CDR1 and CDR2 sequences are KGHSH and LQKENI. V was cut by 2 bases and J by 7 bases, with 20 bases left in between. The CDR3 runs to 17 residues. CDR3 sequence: CASSPKIGEGDSEKLFF. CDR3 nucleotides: TGTGCCAGCTCACCAAAGATAGGAGAAGGTGATAGTGAAAAACTGTTTTTT.

The CDR3 DNA reads as TGTGCCACCAGCAGAGATCTGAGGGGTGAAGCTTTCTTT. Protein sequence: CATSRDLRGEAFF. The genes are TRBV15 and TRBJ1-1, with D maybe TRBD1 (5 bases). Trimming shortened V by 0 bases and J by 7 bases, and 9 bases separated the two germline ends. The CDR3 consists of 13 residues. CDR1 is LNHNV and CDR2 is YYDKDF in the germline V gene (reference sequence).

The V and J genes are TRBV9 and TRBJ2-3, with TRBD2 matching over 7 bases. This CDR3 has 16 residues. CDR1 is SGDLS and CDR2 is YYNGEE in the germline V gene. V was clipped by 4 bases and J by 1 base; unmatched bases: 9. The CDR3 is CASSQTGGTRTDTQYF. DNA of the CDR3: TGTGCCAGCAGCCAGACCGGGGGGACCCGCACAGATACGCAGTATTTT.

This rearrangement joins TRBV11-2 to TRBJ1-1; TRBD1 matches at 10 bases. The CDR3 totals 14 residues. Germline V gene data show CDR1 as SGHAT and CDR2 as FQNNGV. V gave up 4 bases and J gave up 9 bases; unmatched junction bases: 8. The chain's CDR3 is CASSSPGQGDQAFF. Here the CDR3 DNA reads TGTGCCAGCAGCTCCCCCGGACAGGGGGATCAAGCTTTCTTT.

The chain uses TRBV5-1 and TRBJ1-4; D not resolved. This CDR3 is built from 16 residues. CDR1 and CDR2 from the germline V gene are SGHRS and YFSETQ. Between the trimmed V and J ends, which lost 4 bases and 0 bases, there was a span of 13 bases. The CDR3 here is CASSRTTGATNEKLFF. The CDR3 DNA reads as TGCGCCAGCAGCCGCACTACCGGGGCAACTAATGAAAAACTGTTTTTT.

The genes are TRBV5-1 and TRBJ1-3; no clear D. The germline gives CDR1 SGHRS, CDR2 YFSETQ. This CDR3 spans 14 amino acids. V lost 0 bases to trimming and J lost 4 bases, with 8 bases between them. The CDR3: CASSLEAVGNTIYF. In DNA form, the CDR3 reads TGCGCCAGCAGCTTGGAGGCAGTCGGAAACACCATATATTTT.

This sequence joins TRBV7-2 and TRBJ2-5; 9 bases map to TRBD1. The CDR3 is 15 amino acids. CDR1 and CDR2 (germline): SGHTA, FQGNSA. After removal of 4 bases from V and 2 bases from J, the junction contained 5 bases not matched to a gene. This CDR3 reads CASSSPTGGQETQYF. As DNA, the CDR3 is TGTGCCAGCAGCTCCCCGACAGGGGGGCAAGAGACCCAGTACTTC.

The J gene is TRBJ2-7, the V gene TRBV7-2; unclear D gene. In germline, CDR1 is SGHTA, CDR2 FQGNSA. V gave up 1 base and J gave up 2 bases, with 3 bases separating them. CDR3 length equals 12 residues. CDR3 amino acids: CASSLDPYEQYF. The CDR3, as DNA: TGTGCCAGCAGCTTAGACCCCTACGAGCAGTACTTC.

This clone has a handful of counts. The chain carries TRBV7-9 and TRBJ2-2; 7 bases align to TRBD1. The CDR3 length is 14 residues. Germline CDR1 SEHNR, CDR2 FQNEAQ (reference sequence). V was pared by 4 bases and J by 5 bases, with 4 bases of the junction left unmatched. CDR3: CASSSTGRTGELFF. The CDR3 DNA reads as TGTGCCAGCAGCTCGACAGGGCGGACCGGGGAGCTGTTTTTT.

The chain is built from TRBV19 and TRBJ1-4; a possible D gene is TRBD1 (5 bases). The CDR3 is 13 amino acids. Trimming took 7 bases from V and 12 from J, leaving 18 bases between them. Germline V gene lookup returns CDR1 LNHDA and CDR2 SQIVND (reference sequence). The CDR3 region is CASTRSGGLELFF. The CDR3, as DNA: TGTGCCAGTACCCGATCGGGGGGATTGGAACTGTTTTTT.

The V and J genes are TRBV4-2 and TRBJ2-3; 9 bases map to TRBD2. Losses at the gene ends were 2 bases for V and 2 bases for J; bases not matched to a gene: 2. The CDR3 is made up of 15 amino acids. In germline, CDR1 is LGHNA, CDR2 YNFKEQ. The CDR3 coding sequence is TGTGCCAGCAGCCAAAAGCGGGGGGACACAGATACGCAGTATTTT. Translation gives CASSQKRGDTDTQYF.

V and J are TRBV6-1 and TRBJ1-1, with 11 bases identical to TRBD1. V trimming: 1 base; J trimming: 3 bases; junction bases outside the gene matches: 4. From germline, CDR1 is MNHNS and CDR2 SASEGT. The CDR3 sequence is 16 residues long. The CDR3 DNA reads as TGTGCCAGCAGTGAAGTTCTGGGACAGGGGGACACTGAAGCTTTCTTT. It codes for CASSEVLGQGDTEAFF.